The present T cell receptor beta chain was sequenced within a study of post-analysis software for immune sequencing data. General study findings and limits: Comparison with controls showed significantly lower normalized Chao1 diversity in multiple sclerosis patients. Patients carried roughly 5 TRBV segments more frequently than controls did, and TRBV5-6, TRBV5-1 and TRBV20-1 were among them. Strong same-batch co-clustering of samples appeared with F measure clustering.

Unique molecular identifiers were present in the TCR beta cDNA libraries. One entry per CDR3 protein, called by TCRdb with MiXCR from the PCR reads. This sample carries roughly 400,000 distinct CDR3 sequences, about 40% of them seen once, and the ten largest clones take approximately 7.7%. CDR1 and CDR2 (germline): SGHAT, FQNNGV. The V segment lost 1 base and the J segment 8 bases; nucleotides outside the gene matches: 8. The CDR3 is made up of 16 amino acids. This clonotype was observed many times. Its specificity is not known. V is TRBV11-2 and J is TRBJ2-1, with 10 nucleotides matching TRBD2. The sequenced material came from blood. The receptor was isolated from a girl aged 2 to 9 with multiple sclerosis. In nucleotides, the CDR3 is TGTGCCAGCAGCTTAGCAGCGGGAGGGCCGCTGGATGAGCAGTTCTTC. The encoded protein is CASSLAAGGPLDEQFF.